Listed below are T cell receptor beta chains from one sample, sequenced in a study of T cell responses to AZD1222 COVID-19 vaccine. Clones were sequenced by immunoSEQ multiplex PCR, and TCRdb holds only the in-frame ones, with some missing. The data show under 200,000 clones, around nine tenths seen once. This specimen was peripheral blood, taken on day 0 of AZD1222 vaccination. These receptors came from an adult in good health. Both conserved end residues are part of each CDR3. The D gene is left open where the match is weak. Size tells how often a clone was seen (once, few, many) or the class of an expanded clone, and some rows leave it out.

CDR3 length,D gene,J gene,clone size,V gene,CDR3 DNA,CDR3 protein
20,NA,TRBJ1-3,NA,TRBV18,TGTGCCAGCTCGCGAAGGACAGCGGGGCCAAACTTAAGCTCTGGAAACACCATATATTTT,CASSRRTAGPNLSSGNTIYF
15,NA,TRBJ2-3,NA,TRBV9,TGTGCCAGCAGCCTCGACGGGGCAGCGGTAGATACGCAGTATTTT,CASSLDGAAVDTQYF
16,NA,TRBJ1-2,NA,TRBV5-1,TGCGCCAGCAGCTTGGCATTGGGGGCGCGAGGCTATGGCTACACCTTC,CASSLALGARGYGYTF
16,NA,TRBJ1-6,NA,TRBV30,TGTGCCTGGAGTGAAGGGGTTGTTTCTTATAATTCACCCCTCCACTTT,CAWSEGVVSYNSPLHF
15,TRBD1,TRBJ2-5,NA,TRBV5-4,TGTGCCAGCAGCCTCGGGGACAGGGGGTTGGAGACCCAGTACTTC,CASSLGDRGLETQYF
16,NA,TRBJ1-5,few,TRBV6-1,TGTGCCAGCAGTGAAGCGGAGGGAGTAGGCAATCAGCCCCAGCATTTT,CASSEAEGVGNQPQHF
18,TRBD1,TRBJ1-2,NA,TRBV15,TGTGCCACCAGCATGTCCGGGACAGGGGACTTCTCTAACTATGGCTACACCTTC,CATSMSGTGDFSNYGYTF
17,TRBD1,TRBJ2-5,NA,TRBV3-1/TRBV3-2,TGTGCCAGCAGCCAAGCCGAGCAGGCAGGGGGTCAAGAGACCCAGTACTTC,CASSQAEQAGGQETQYF
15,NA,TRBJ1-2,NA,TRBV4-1,TGCGCCAGTAGCCAAGATTCCGGGCCCAACTATGGCTACACCTTC,CASSQDSGPNYGYTF
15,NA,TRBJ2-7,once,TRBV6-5,TGTGCCAGTAGGCGGATCCTTTTGGAGGCCTACGAGCAGTACTTC,CASRRILLEAYEQYF